The following is a T cell receptor (beta chain) sequence with its context. The antigen is unknown. This entry belongs to a study of T cells expressing NK-cell markers. Findings of the study overall: These clonotypes also led the CD3+CD56-NKG2C+ fraction in a handful of donors. Dominant NKG2C+ clonotypes accounted for roughly 1.0-7.0% of CD8+ T cells in about six donors.

No DNA is given; TCRdb re-called the 5' RACE reads and lists each CDR3 protein once. Reported are 400,000 to 550,000 distinct CDR3 sequences; the ten largest clones contain 7.3%. CDR1 is SGHTA and CDR2 is FQGNSA in the germline V gene. The CDR3 extends over 17 amino acids. This clonotype was obtained from a woman aged 18-70 years in good health. The V call is TRBV7-2, the J call TRBJ2-3; TCRdb selects TRBD2, and the lack of DNA leaves this call unchecked. Sample: blood T cells: a sorted CD56 or NKG2C T cell subset, CD4+ or CD8+ T cells, or bulk PBMC T cells (not recorded which). The CDR3 region is CASSPTGTTSLLDTQYF. The whole variable domain, filled in from reference TRBV7-2 and TRBJ2-3, reads GAGVSQSPSNKVTEKGKDVELRCDPISGHTALYWYRQSLGQGLEFLIYFQGNSAPDKSGLPSDRFSAERTGGSVSTLTIQRTQQEDSAVYLCASSPTGTTSLLDTQYFGPGTRLTVL.